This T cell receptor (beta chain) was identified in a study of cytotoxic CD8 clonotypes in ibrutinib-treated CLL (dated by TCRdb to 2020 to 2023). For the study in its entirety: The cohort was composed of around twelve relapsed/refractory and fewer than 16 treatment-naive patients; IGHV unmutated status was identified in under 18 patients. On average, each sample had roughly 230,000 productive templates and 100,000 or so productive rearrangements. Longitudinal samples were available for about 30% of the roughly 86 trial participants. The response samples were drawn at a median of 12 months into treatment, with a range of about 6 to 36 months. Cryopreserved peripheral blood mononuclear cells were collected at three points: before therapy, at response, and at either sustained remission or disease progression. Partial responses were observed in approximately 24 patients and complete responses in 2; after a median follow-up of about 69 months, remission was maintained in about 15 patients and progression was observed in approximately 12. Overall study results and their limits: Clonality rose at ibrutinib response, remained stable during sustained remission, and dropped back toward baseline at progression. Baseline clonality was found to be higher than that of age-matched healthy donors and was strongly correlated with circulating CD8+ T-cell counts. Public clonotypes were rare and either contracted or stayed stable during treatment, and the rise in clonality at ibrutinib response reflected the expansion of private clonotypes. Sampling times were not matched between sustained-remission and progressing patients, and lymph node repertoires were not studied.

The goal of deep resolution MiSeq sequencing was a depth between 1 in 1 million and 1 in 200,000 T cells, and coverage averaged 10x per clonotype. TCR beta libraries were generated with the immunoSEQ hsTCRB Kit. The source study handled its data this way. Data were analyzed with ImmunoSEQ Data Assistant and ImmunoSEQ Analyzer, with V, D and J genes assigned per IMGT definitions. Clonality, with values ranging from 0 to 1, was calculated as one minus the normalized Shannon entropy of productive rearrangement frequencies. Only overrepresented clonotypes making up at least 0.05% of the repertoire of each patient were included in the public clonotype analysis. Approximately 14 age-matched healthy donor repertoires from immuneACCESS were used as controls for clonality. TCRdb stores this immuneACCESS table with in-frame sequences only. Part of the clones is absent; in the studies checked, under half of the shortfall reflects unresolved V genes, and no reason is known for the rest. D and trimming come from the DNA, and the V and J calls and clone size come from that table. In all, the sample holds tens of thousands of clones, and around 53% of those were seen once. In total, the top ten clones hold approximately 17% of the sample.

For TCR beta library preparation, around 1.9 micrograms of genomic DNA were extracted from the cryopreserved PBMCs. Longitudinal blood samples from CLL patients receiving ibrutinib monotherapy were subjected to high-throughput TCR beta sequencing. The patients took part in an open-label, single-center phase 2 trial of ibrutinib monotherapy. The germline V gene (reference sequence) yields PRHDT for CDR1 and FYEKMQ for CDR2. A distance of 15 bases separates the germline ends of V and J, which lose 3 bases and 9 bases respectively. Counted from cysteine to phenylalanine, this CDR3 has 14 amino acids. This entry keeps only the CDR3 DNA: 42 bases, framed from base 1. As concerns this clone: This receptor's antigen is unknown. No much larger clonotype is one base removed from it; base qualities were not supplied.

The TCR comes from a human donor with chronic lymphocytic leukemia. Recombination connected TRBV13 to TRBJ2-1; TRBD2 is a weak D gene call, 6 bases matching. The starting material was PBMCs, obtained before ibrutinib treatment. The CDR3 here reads CASSFWTTFGEQFF. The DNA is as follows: TGTGCCAGCAGCTTCTGGACTACCTTTGGTGAGCAGTTCTTC.